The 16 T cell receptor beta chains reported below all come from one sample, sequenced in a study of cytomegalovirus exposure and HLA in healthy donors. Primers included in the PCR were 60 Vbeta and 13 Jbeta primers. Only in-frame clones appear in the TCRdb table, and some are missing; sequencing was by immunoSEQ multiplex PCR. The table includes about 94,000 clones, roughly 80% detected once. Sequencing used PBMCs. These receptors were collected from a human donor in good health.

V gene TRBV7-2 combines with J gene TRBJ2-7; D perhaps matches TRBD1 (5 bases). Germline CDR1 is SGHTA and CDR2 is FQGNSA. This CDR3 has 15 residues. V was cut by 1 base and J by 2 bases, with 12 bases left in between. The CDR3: CASSLGSGRAYEQYF. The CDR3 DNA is TGTGCCAGCAGCTTAGGTTCGGGCAGGGCCTACGAGCAGTACTTC.

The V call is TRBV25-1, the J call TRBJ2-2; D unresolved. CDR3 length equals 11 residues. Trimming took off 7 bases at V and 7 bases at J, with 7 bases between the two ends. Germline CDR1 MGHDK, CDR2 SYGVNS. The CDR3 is CASTWSGELFF. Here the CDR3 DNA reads TGTGCCAGCACCTGGAGCGGGGAGCTGTTTTTT.

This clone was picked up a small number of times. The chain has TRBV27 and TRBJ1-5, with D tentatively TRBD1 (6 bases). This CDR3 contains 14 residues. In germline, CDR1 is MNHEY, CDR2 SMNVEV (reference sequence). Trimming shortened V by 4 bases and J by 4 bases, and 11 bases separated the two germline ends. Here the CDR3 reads CASSSGALNQPQHF. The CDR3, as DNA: TGTGCCAGCAGTTCAGGGGCCCTTAATCAGCCCCAGCATTTT.

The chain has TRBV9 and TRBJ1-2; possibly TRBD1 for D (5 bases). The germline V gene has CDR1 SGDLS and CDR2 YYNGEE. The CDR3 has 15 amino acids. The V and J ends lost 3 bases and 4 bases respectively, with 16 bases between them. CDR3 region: CASSGAGHGSYGYTF. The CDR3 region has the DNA TGTGCCAGCAGCGGGGCAGGACACGGGTCCTATGGCTACACCTTC.

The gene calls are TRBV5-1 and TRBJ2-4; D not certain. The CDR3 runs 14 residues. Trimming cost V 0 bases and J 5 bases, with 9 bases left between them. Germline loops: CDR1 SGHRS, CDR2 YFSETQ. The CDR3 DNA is TGCGCCAGCAGCTTGGCGGTCCTGGAAAACATTCAGTACTTC. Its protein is CASSLAVLENIQYF.

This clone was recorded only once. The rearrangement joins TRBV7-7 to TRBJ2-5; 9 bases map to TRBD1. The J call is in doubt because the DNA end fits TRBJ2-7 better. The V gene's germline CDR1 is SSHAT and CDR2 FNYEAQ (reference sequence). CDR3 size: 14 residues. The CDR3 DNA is TGTGCCAGCAGCCCTGACAGGGGGGCCTACGAGCAGTACTTC. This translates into CASSPDRGAYEQYF.

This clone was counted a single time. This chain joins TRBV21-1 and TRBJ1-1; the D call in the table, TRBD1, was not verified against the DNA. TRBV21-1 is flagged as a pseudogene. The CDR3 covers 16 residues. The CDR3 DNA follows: TGTGCCAGCAGCAAAGTGGGATCCAGGGGAAACACTGAAGCTTTCTTT. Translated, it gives CASSKVGSRGNTEAFF.

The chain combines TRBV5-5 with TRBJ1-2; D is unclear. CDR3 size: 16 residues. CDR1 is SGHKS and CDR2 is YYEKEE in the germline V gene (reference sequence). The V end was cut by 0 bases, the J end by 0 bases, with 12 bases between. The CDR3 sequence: CASSLAGHVPNYGYTF. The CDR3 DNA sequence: TGTGCCAGCAGCTTGGCTGGGCACGTTCCTAACTATGGCTACACCTTC.

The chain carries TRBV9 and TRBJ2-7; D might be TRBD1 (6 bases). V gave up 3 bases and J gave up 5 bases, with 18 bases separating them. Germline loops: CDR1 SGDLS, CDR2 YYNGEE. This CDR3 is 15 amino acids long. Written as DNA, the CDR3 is TGTGCCAGCAGCGCCCAACAGGGCCAAGAGGACGAGCAGTACTTC. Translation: CASSAQQGQEDEQYF.

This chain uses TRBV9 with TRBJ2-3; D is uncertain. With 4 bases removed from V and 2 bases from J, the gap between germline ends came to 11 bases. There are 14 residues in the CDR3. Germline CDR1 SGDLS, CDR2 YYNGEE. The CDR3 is CASSSTPHTDTQYF. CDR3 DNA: TGTGCCAGCAGCTCAACCCCACACACAGATACGCAGTATTTT.

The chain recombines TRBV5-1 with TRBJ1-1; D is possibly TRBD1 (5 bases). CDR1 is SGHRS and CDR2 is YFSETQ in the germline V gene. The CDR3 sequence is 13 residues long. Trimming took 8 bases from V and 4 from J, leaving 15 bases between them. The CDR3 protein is CASQTPGGTEAFF. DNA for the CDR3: TGCGCCAGTCAAACCCCGGGGGGCACTGAAGCTTTCTTT.

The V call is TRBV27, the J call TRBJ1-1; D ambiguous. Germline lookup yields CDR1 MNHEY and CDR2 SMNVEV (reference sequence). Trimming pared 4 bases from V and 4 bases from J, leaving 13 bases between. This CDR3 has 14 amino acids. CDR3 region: CASSYLLGSTEAFF. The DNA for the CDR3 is TGTGCCAGCAGTTATCTTCTGGGGAGCACTGAAGCTTTCTTT.

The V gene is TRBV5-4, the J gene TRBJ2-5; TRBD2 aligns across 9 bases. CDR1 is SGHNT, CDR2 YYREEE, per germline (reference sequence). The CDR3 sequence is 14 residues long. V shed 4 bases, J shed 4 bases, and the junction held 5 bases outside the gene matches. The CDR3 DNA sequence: TGTGCCAGCAGCGGCGGGGGGGGGCGAGAGACCCAGTACTTC. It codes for CASSGGGGRETQYF.

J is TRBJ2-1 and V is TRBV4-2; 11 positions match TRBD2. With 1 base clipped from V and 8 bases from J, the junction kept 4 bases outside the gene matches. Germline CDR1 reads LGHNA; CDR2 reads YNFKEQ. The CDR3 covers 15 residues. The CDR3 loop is CASSQVAGGPDEQFF. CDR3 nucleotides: TGTGCCAGCAGCCAAGTAGCGGGAGGGCCCGATGAGCAGTTCTTC.

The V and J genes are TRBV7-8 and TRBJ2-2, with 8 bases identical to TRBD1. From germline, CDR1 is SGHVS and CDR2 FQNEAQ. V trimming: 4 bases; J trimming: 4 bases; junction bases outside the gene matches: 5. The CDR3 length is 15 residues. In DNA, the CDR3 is TGTGCCAGCAGCTCCAGGGGGCGCGGCACCGGGGAGCTGTTTTTT. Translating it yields CASSSRGRGTGELFF.

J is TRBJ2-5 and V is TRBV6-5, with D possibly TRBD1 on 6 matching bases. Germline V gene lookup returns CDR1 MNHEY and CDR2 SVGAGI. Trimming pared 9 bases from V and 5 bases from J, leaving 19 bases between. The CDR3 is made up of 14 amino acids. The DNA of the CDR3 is TGTGCCAGTATCTCAGGGGTATCTGGGGAGACCCAGTACTTC. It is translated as CASISGVSGETQYF.